The sequence of this TCR beta chain was determined in a study of identical twins. Study-wide points: Excess sharing by twins proved weaker in beta out-of-frame sequences.

The V gene lost 0 bases and the J gene lost 0 bases, with 16 bases spanning the gap. Per the germline V gene, CDR1 is SGDLS and CDR2 is YYNGEE. This CDR3 has 18 amino acids. Via MiXCR, TCRdb re-called the 5' RACE reads, giving one row per CDR3 protein. Here the sample spans roughly 700,000 distinct CDR3 sequences, 8.5% to 9.5% being singletons. This clonotype was seen ten or more times. Its antigen is still unknown. This sample also belongs to another study, concerning yellow fever vaccine responses in identical twins. That work states: Each twin's T cell response to the vaccine was reported to look partly convergent and partly personalized.

The TCR comes from a young woman in good health. What was sequenced was PBMCs. V and J are TRBV9 and TRBJ2-1; a possible D gene is TRBD1 (6 bases). The chain's CDR3 is CASSVVGGPPNSYNEQFF. CDR3 bases: TGTGCCAGCAGCGTAGTAGGGGGACCCCCCAACTCCTACAATGAGCAGTTCTTC.